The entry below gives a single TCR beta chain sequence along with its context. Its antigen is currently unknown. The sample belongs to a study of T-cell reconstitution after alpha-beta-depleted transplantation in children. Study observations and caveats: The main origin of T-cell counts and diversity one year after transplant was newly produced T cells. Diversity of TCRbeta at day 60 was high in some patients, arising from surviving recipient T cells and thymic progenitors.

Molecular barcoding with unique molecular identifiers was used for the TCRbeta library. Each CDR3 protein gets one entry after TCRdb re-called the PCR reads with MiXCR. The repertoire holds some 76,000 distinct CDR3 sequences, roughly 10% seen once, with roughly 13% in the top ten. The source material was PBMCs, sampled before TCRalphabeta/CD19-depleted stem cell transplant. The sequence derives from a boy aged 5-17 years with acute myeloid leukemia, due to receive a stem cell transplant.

CDR3 DNA: TGCGCCAGCAGCTTAATGCCCGGCACAGATACGCAGTATTTT. Its translation: CASSLMPGTDTQYF. V is TRBV5-1 and J is TRBJ2-3; the D is unclear. There are 14 residues in the CDR3. V was pared by 2 bases and J by 1 base, with 8 bases between. CDR1 and CDR2 (germline): SGHRS, YFSETQ.